This T cell receptor (beta chain) was sequenced for a study of T cell repertoires in cytomegalovirus infection. Across the study: Based on public TCR beta signatures, there were indications of CMV infection and of a matching HLA type. General study points: The ex vivo response was dominated by HLA-C-restricted CMV-specific TCR beta clonotypes.

Trimming removed 3 bases from V and 3 bases from J, with 8 bases in between. Germline CDR1 and CDR2: LNHNV and YYDKDF (reference sequence). CDR3 length: 13 amino acids. Via MiXCR, TCRdb re-called the reads, giving one row per CDR3 protein. The table lists around 180,000 distinct CDR3 sequences, about 30% of them singletons, with approximately 30% in the top ten. Turning to this clonotype: Its matching antigen is unknown.

This receptor was identified in a human donor in good health (CMV status not recorded). Some clones in this sample may be carry-over from other donors' samples. Sequences were obtained from PBMCs. The chain links TRBV15 to TRBJ1-2, with D unclear. CDR3 DNA: TGTGCCACCAGCAGCCTCGGGGACTATGGCTACACCTTC. This sequence encodes CATSSLGDYGYTF. The full variable domain, rest sourced from reference TRBV15 and TRBJ1-2, is DAMVIQNPRYQVTQFGKPVTLSCSQTLNHNVMYWYQQKSSQAPKLLFHYYDKDFNNEADTPDNFQSRRPNTSFCFLDIRSPGLGDTAMYLCATSSLGDYGYTFGSGTRLTVV.